The clone carrying this T cell receptor beta chain was observed a few times. Its antigen is still unknown. This CDR3 is 13 amino acids long. The V gene's germline CDR1 is SNHLY and CDR2 FYNNEI. V gave up 5 bases and J gave up 6 bases, with 10 bases separating them. Each CDR3 protein is one row after TCRdb ran MiXCR on the 5' RACE reads. This table holds some 800,000 distinct CDR3 sequences, 12% found once. This specimen comes from a study of CD8 T cells in ankylosing spondylitis. Broader study findings: A TCR beta motif of fewer than ten highly homologous variants seemed to mark ankylosing spondylitis blood.

Sequencing was performed on blood, either unsorted or a sorted T cell fraction (not recorded which). This TCR derives from a male donor with ankylosing spondylitis. This chain uses TRBV2 with TRBJ2-2; weak D call: TRBD1 (5 bases). For the CDR3, the DNA is TGTGCCAGCAGTACTACAGGCGCCGGGGAGCTGTTTTTT. Translation: CASSTTGAGELFF.